Listed below are T cell receptor beta chains from one sample, sequenced in a study of blood T cell repertoires in COVID-19. TCRdb keeps only in-frame clones here, not all; method: immunoSEQ multiplex PCR. In the table there are some 150,000 clones, 75% to 90% of which are singletons. Sequencing used peripheral blood. These receptors came from a woman in her 70s with acute or convalescent COVID-19. CDR3s include the opening cysteine and the closing phenylalanine or tryptophan. A D gene is named only where the DNA matches it firmly. The size field is filled for only some rows; it gives once, few, many or a size class.

CDR3 protein | CDR3 DNA | clone size | J gene | V gene | D gene | CDR3 length
CASSPSSRTNEKLFF | TGTGCCAGCAGCCCCTCGAGTCGAACTAATGAAAAACTGTTTTTT | - | TRBJ1-4 | TRBV3-1/TRBV3-2 | - | 15
CASSQRRTGNVYTGELFF | TGTGCCAGCAGCCAAAGGAGGACAGGGAACGTGTACACCGGGGAGCTGTTTTTT | - | TRBJ2-2 | TRBV14 | TRBD1 | 18
CSASDPYSYNSPLHF | TGCAGTGCTAGTGACCCGTACTCCTATAATTCACCCCTCCACTTT | - | TRBJ1-6 | TRBV20-1 | - | 15
CASSPSLWAGNTIYF | TGTGCCAGCAGCCCCTCTTTGTGGGCCGGAAACACCATATATTTT | - | TRBJ1-3 | TRBV28 | - | 15
CASGLLAGGPLSEQFF | TGTGCTAGTGGTTTGCTAGCGGGGGGGCCATTGAGTGAGCAGTTCTTC | - | TRBJ2-1 | TRBV12-5 | TRBD2 | 16
CASSGDRGVSTDTQYF | TGTGCCAGTAGTGGCGACAGGGGAGTTAGCACAGATACGCAGTATTTT | - | TRBJ2-3 | TRBV19 | TRBD1 | 16
CAIRGTGGSWGNQPQHF | TGTGCCATCCGGGGGACAGGGGGTTCCTGGGGCAATCAGCCCCAGCATTTT | - | TRBJ1-5 | TRBV11-3 | TRBD1 | 17
CASSLGPSRLTGELFF | TGTGCCAGCAGCTTAGGGCCGTCCAGACTCACCGGGGAGCTGTTTTTT | - | TRBJ2-2 | TRBV7-2 | - | 16
CASSGLAGLGRNEQFF | TGTGCCAGCAGTGGGCTAGCGGGCCTCGGGAGGAATGAGCAGTTCTTC | - | TRBJ2-1 | TRBV7-9 | TRBD2 | 16
CASSPTGTVYGYTF | TGTGCCAGCAGTCCAACCGGGACAGTCTATGGCTACACCTTC | - | TRBJ1-2 | TRBV28 | TRBD1 | 14
CASSLYRTGTGANVLTF | TGTGCCAGCAGTTTGTACCGGACAGGGACTGGGGCCAACGTCCTGACTTTC | - | TRBJ2-6 | TRBV27 | TRBD1 | 17
CASSSGQLNTEAFF | TGTGCCAGCTCATCGGGACAGCTGAACACTGAAGCTTTCTTT | - | TRBJ1-1 | TRBV18 | TRBD1 | 14
CASSLKPGQGPLRGYGYTF | TGTGCCAGCAGCTTAAAACCGGGACAGGGGCCCTTAAGGGGCTATGGCTACACCTTC | - | TRBJ1-2 | TRBV5-8 | TRBD1 | 19
CASSSSKVGGTREQFF | TGTGCCAGCAGTTCCTCCAAAGTTGGGGGCACACGTGAGCAGTTCTTC | once | TRBJ2-1 | TRBV27 | - | 16
CASSPPGLAGGAYNEQFF | TGTGCCAGCAGCCCCCCGGGACTAGCGGGGGGGGCCTACAATGAGCAGTTCTTC | - | TRBJ2-1 | TRBV3-1/TRBV3-2 | TRBD2 | 18
CASSIRQGAQGEKLFF | TGCGCCAGCAGCATCCGACAGGGGGCGCAAGGTGAAAAACTGTTTTTT | - | TRBJ1-4 | TRBV5-1 | TRBD1 | 16
CASTPPVQETQYF | TGTGCCAGTACACCCCCGGTCCAAGAGACCCAGTACTTC | - | TRBJ2-5 | TRBV19 | - | 13
CASSLINTQYF | TGCGCCAGCAGCTTGATCAATACGCAGTATTTT | - | TRBJ2-3 | TRBV5-1 | - | 11
CASSLMTGGDYGYTF | TGTGCCAGCAGTCTGATGACAGGGGGGGACTATGGCTACACCTTC | - | TRBJ1-2 | TRBV6-4 | TRBD1 | 15
CASSLRTGNYPIDGYTF | TGTGCCAGCAGCCTACGGACAGGGAATTACCCGATCGATGGCTACACCTTC | - | TRBJ1-2 | TRBV5-6 | TRBD1 | 17
CASSSNTDTQYF | TGTGCCAGCAGCTCAAACACAGATACGCAGTATTTT | once | TRBJ2-3 | TRBV11-2 | - | 12
CASSKRYTDREETQYF | TGTGCCAGCAGTAAACGCTATACCGACAGGGAAGAGACCCAGTACTTC | - | TRBJ2-5 | TRBV3-1/TRBV3-2 | TRBD1 | 16
CASSFDTDNEQFF | TGTGCCAGCAGCTTCGACACAGACAATGAGCAGTTCTTC | - | TRBJ2-1 | TRBV7-2 | - | 13
CASSFLETQYF | TGTGCCAGCAGTTTCCTAGAGACCCAGTACTTC | - | TRBJ2-5 | TRBV12-3/TRBV12-4 | - | 11
CASSLDRDYGYTF | TGTGCCAGCAGTTTAGACAGGGACTATGGCTACACCTTC | - | TRBJ1-2 | TRBV28 | TRBD1 | 13
CAWSVLRAYGYTF | TGTGCCTGGAGTGTACTCAGGGCCTATGGCTACACCTTC | - | TRBJ1-2 | TRBV30 | - | 13
CASIDGGTYNEQFF | TGTGCCAGCATCGACGGGGGGACCTACAATGAGCAGTTCTTC | - | TRBJ2-1 | TRBV28 | TRBD2 | 14
CASSQVAGTGDGYTF | TGCGCCAGCAGCCAAGTAGCCGGGACAGGGGACGGCTACACCTTC | - | TRBJ1-2 | TRBV4-1 | TRBD1 | 15
CASVSGGSGNTIYF | TGTGCCAGCGTTTCAGGGGGCTCTGGAAACACCATATATTTT | - | TRBJ1-3 | TRBV6-6 | TRBD1 | 14
CASSLVLARHNEQFF | TGTGCCAGCAGCTTAGTCCTGGCTCGCCACAATGAGCAGTTCTTC | - | TRBJ2-1 | TRBV7-2 | - | 15
CASYGERNTEAFF | TGTGCCAGCTACGGAGAGAGGAACACTGAAGCTTTCTTT | - | TRBJ1-1 | TRBV6-5 | - | 13
CSARRGTGGTEAFF | TGCAGCGCTCGGAGAGGGACAGGGGGCACTGAAGCTTTCTTT | - | TRBJ1-1 | TRBV29-1 | TRBD1 | 14
CASSRRQGASAFF | TGTGCCAGCAGCCGGCGACAGGGGGCCTCGGCTTTCTTT | - | TRBJ1-1 | TRBV3-1/TRBV3-2 | TRBD1 | 13
CASSLAQSNSPLHF | TGTGCCAGCAGCTTAGCACAGAGTAATTCACCCCTCCACTTT | - | TRBJ1-6 | TRBV7-2 | - | 14
CASSLGLQETQYF | TGTGCCAGTAGTCTGGGACTGCAAGAGACCCAGTACTTC | - | TRBJ2-5 | TRBV19 | - | 13
CASSLMPWEAGDRTGELFF | TGTGCCAGCAGTTTAATGCCATGGGAAGCGGGGGATCGCACCGGGGAGCTGTTTTTT | - | TRBJ2-2 | TRBV27 | TRBD2 | 19
CASSLAAASRGAFF | TGTGCCAGCAGCTTAGCGGCAGCTTCAAGGGGAGCTTTCTTT | few | TRBJ1-1 | TRBV7-8 | - | 14
CASSLSIGNTIYF | TGCGCCAGCAGCTTATCCATTGGAAACACCATATATTTT | once | TRBJ1-3 | TRBV5-1 | - | 13
CASSPTGDSNQPQHF | TGTGCCAGCTCACCAACAGGTGATAGCAATCAGCCCCAGCATTTT | few | TRBJ1-5 | TRBV18 | - | 15
CASSLGGDFVGIRYGYTF | TGTGCCAGCAGCTTAGGAGGGGACTTCGTCGGGATTCGCTATGGCTACACCTTC | - | TRBJ1-2 | TRBV11-2 | - | 18
CASSTLFKTSQGETQYF | TGTGCCAGTAGTACCTTATTCAAGACTAGCCAAGGGGAGACCCAGTACTTC | - | TRBJ2-5 | TRBV19 | TRBD2 | 17